The rows below give T cell receptor beta chains drawn from one sample of a study of blood T cell repertoires in COVID-19. Data came from immunoSEQ multiplex PCR; TCRdb stores just in-frame clones and leaves some out. The table lists 30,000 to 40,000 clones, just under 75% of them singletons. The sample was peripheral blood. These TCRs come from a man between 65 and 85 years old with COVID-19, enrolled during active disease. Both conserved end residues are part of each CDR3. Each record gives: D gene, clone size, V gene, J gene, CDR3 protein, CDR3 DNA. The D gene is left open where the match is weak. Clone size is not always given. Where it is, it says once, few, many or a class for expanded clones.

>TRBD1|NA|TRBV5-1|TRBJ2-7
CASSQGQGSYEQYF
TGCGCCAGCAGCCAGGGACAGGGTTCCTACGAGCAGTACTTC
>NA|NA|TRBV19|TRBJ1-2
CASGRGGGYTF
TGTGCCAGTGGGAGGGGTGGCGGCTACACCTTC
>TRBD2|NA|TRBV11-2|TRBJ2-6
CASSLRLGGTGANVLTF
TGTGCCAGCAGCTTAAGGTTGGGAGGGACTGGGGCCAACGTCCTGACTTTC
>TRBD1|NA|TRBV13|TRBJ1-2
CASSSRGLNYGYTF
TGTGCCAGCAGCTCCAGGGGGCTTAACTATGGCTACACCTTC
>TRBD2|few|TRBV5-1|TRBJ2-3
CASSFSSGGDTQYF
TGCGCCAGCAGCTTTTCCTCGGGGGGAGATACGCAGTATTTT
>TRBD1|NA|TRBV18|TRBJ2-6
CASSLDVGRGRGANVLTF
TGTGCCAGCTCACTCGACGTCGGCAGGGGGCGCGGGGCCAACGTCCTGACTTTC
>NA|NA|TRBV6-5|TRBJ2-5
CASSRGETQYF
TGTGCCAGCAGTAGGGGGGAGACCCAGTACTTC
>NA|NA|TRBV19|TRBJ1-6
CASREGGSPLHF
TGTGCCAGTAGGGAGGGTGGTTCACCCCTCCACTTT
>NA|NA|TRBV7-9|TRBJ1-3
CASSFDRSSGNTIYF
TGTGCCAGCAGCTTCGACAGGTCCTCTGGAAACACCATATATTTT
>NA|large|TRBV15|TRBJ1-1
CATSPAPGQRNTEAFF
TGTGCCACCAGTCCGGCCCCGGGACAACGGAACACTGAAGCTTTCTTT
>NA|NA|TRBV15|TRBJ2-2
CATSRASGLGELFF
TGTGCCACCAGCAGAGCCTCCGGACTGGGGGAGCTGTTTTTT
>NA|NA|TRBV19|TRBJ1-1
CASNLDRISEAFF
TGTGCCAGTAACCTAGACAGAATAAGTGAAGCTTTCTTT
>NA|NA|TRBV2|TRBJ1-2
CASRRGTDYGYTF
TGTGCCAGCAGGAGGGGGACGGACTATGGCTACACCTTC
>TRBD1|NA|TRBV18|TRBJ2-7
CASSPPGTGIEQYF
TGTGCCAGCTCCCCTCCCGGGACAGGGATAGAGCAGTACTTC
>NA|NA|TRBV6-5|TRBJ2-1
CATRQFRIDEQFF
TGTGCCACCCGACAGTTCCGGATCGATGAGCAGTTCTTC
>NA|NA|TRBV19|TRBJ1-4
CASRTGTLEKLFF
TGTGCCAGTAGAACCGGGACTCTTGAAAAACTGTTTTTT
>TRBD2|NA|TRBV7-9|TRBJ2-2
CASRVVGSGANTGELFF
TGTGCCAGCAGAGTGGTGGGTAGCGGGGCAAACACCGGGGAGCTGTTTTTT
>TRBD2|NA|TRBV3-1/TRBV3-2|TRBJ2-7
CASSQTSGTAFRIGEQYF
TGTGCCAGCAGCCAAACTAGCGGGACCGCTTTTCGTATTGGCGAGCAGTACTTC
>TRBD2|NA|TRBV7-2|TRBJ2-1
CASSRGGSGRNNEQFF
TGTGCCAGCAGCCGGGGGGGTAGCGGGAGGAACAATGAGCAGTTCTTC
>NA|NA|TRBV28|TRBJ1-5
CASSYAINQPQHF
TGTGCCAGCAGTTACGCTATTAATCAGCCCCAGCATTTT
>NA|NA|TRBV2|TRBJ1-5
CASSRGNQPQHF
TGTGCCAGCAGCCGGGGAAATCAGCCCCAGCATTTT
>NA|NA|TRBV18|TRBJ1-2
CASSPRVLGLDYGYTF
TGTGCCAGCTCACCGAGGGTTTTAGGACTTGACTATGGCTACACCTTC
>NA|NA|TRBV2|TRBJ1-2
CASSEQGFYGYTF
TGTGCCAGCAGTGAACAGGGTTTCTATGGCTACACCTTC
>NA|NA|TRBV6-5|TRBJ1-2
CASTGIGYGYTF
TGTGCCAGTACCGGGATCGGCTATGGCTACACCTTC
>TRBD2|NA|TRBV5-1|TRBJ2-5
CASSLALGLAMETQYF
TGCGCCAGCAGCTTGGCATTGGGACTAGCGATGGAGACCCAGTACTTC
>NA|once|TRBV10-3|TRBJ2-5
CAISGQDTQETQYF
TGTGCCATCAGTGGGCAGGACACTCAAGAGACCCAGTACTTC
>NA|NA|TRBV2|TRBJ2-2
CASSPTEYTGELFF
TGTGCCAGCAGTCCGACTGAATACACCGGGGAGCTGTTTTTT
>TRBD1|NA|TRBV18|TRBJ1-1
CASSPGQQGARGAEAFF
TGTGCCAGCTCACCAGGTCAACAGGGGGCGCGAGGTGCTGAAGCTTTCTTT
>TRBD2|NA|TRBV27|TRBJ2-7
CASGLAGVHEQYF
TGTGCCAGTGGACTAGCGGGAGTCCACGAGCAGTACTTC
>NA|NA|TRBV28|TRBJ2-7
CASVKHRAPGYEQYF
TGTGCCAGCGTAAAACACAGGGCCCCTGGCTACGAGCAGTACTTC
>TRBD2|few|TRBV11-3|TRBJ2-3
CASSYLAASTDTQYF
TGTGCCAGCAGCTATCTAGCGGCTAGCACAGATACGCAGTATTTT
>NA|NA|TRBV28|TRBJ1-2
CASAAAGNGYTF
TGTGCCAGCGCGGCGGCGGGGAATGGCTACACCTTC
>NA|NA|TRBV19|TRBJ2-4
CASSIRVFVAKNIQYF
TGTGCCAGTAGTATTCGGGTCTTTGTAGCCAAAAACATTCAGTACTTC
>NA|NA|TRBV30|TRBJ2-5
CAWRTGPQETQYF
TGTGCCTGGAGAACGGGTCCGCAAGAGACCCAGTACTTC
>NA|NA|TRBV7-7|TRBJ2-2
CASSPTDFTGELFF
TGTGCTAGCAGCCCTACAGATTTCACCGGGGAGCTGTTTTTT
>NA|NA|TRBV11-2|TRBJ1-1
CASSRGLKAFF
TGTGCCAGCAGCCGGGGATTGAAAGCTTTCTTT
>TRBD2|few|TRBV10-3|TRBJ2-5
CAISGPGLAEETQYF
TGTGCCATCAGTGGACCGGGACTAGCGGAAGAGACCCAGTACTTC
>TRBD1|NA|TRBV28|TRBJ1-5
CASSSRTGTQPQHF
TGTGCCAGCAGTTCCCGGACAGGGACTCAGCCCCAGCATTTT
>TRBD1|NA|TRBV11-2|TRBJ2-7
CASSPRGHTYEQYF
TGTGCCAGCAGCCCCAGGGGGCATACCTACGAGCAGTACTTC
>NA|NA|TRBV11-2|TRBJ2-1
CASSPDRGSYNEQFF
TGTGCCAGCAGCCCCGACCGAGGCTCCTACAATGAGCAGTTCTTC
>NA|NA|TRBV6-2/TRBV6-3|TRBJ1-1
CASSYFSGVMNTEAFF
TGTGCCAGCAGTTACTTTTCGGGGGTCATGAACACTGAAGCTTTCTTT
>NA|NA|TRBV19|TRBJ2-7
CASKKGDTYEQYF
TGTGCCAGTAAGAAGGGGGATACCTACGAGCAGTACTTC
>TRBD2|NA|TRBV2|TRBJ2-3
CASSRLAGADTQYF
TGTGCCAGCAGTAGACTAGCGGGGGCAGATACGCAGTATTTT
>TRBD1|NA|TRBV19|TRBJ1-2
CASTDQQGTPYGYTF
TGTGCCAGTACCGACCAACAGGGGACCCCCTATGGCTACACCTTC
>TRBD1|NA|TRBV19|TRBJ2-6
CASSETGGLLSGANVLTF
TGTGCCAGTAGCGAAACAGGGGGCCTCTTATCTGGGGCCAACGTCCTGACTTTC
>NA|NA|TRBV11-2|TRBJ2-2
CASSLDRLGGELFF
TGTGCCAGCAGCTTAGACAGGTTGGGCGGGGAGCTGTTTTTT
>TRBD1|NA|TRBV5-8|TRBJ2-1
CASSFRQGTYNEQFF
TGTGCCAGCAGCTTCCGACAGGGCACCTACAATGAGCAGTTCTTC
>TRBD2|few|TRBV5-1|TRBJ2-1
CASSLGGGSGRSYNEQFF
TGCGCCAGCAGCTTGGGAGGGGGGAGCGGGAGGTCCTACAATGAGCAGTTCTTC
>TRBD1|few|TRBV6-2/TRBV6-3|TRBJ2-1
CASSSDRSSYNEQFF
TGTGCCAGCAGTTCGGACAGGAGCTCCTACAATGAGCAGTTCTTC
>NA|NA|TRBV28|TRBJ1-2
CASRFHRDYGYTF
TGTGCCAGCAGATTTCACAGGGACTATGGCTACACCTTC
>NA|NA|TRBV12-3/TRBV12-4|TRBJ2-1
CASTPRQASEQFF
TGTGCCAGCACCCCCCGACAGGCTAGCGAGCAGTTCTTC
>NA|once|TRBV29-1|TRBJ1-2
CSVSDKGVYGYTF
TGCAGCGTTTCTGACAAGGGGGTCTATGGCTACACCTTC